The 10 T cell receptor beta chains below were found in one sample sequenced in a study of CD8+ T cells in alopecia areata. Extraction and reverse transcription of RNA yielded cDNA as the sequencing template. Assay: immunoSEQ multiplex PCR; the TCRdb copy retains only in-frame clones and omits some. The data contain more than 200,000 clones, 65% to 70% of them singletons. Sequencing used CD4+ T cells sorted from blood, obtained at week 0. The receptor source for this set is a human donor with alopecia areata.

This sequence joins TRBV2 and TRBJ1-1, with 9 nucleotides matching TRBD1. This CDR3 is built from 16 residues. Trimming removed 6 bases from V and 1 base from J; junction bases left unmatched: 9. The germline gives CDR1 SNHLY, CDR2 FYNNEI. This CDR3 reads CASRMRDRATNTEAFF. The CDR3 DNA sequence: TGTGCCAGCAGAATGCGGGACAGGGCGACGAACACTGAAGCTTTCTTT. Full variable domain (outside the CDR3, taken from reference TRBV2 and TRBJ1-1): EPEVTQTPSHQVTQMGQEVILRCVPISNHLYFYWYRQILGQKVEFLVSFYNNEISEKSEIFDDQFSVERPDGSNFTLKIRSTKLEDSAMYFCASRMRDRATNTEAFFGQGTRLTVV.

This clone was seen only a few times. The chain carries TRBV4-3 and TRBJ2-5; D not certain. This CDR3 has 15 residues. The germline V gene has CDR1 LGHNA and CDR2 YSLEER. Trimming cost V 4 bases and J 5 bases, with 17 bases left between them. The CDR3 sequence is CASSPLLGARETQYF. DNA of the CDR3: TGCGCCAGCAGCCCCCTCCTCGGAGCCAGGGAGACCCAGTACTTC.

The sample holds a few counts of this clone. V is TRBV2 and J is TRBJ1-6; D not certain. Looked up from germline, CDR1 is SNHLY and CDR2 is FYNNEI. The CDR3 runs 16 residues. V shed 0 bases and J shed 7 bases, with 13 bases lying between them. This chain's CDR3 is CASSEAPWTMNSPLHF. The CDR3 DNA follows: TGTGCCAGCAGTGAAGCGCCCTGGACTATGAATTCACCCCTCCACTTT.

The rearrangement joins TRBV18 to TRBJ1-5; 7 bases fit TRBD1. The CDR3 totals 15 residues. Unmatched junction bases numbered 6, after V lost 4 bases and J lost 3 bases. CDR1 and CDR2 (germline): KGHSH, LQKENI. The CDR3 nucleotides read TGTGCCAGCTCACTCCCAGGGGGTCCCAATCAGCCCCAGCATTTT. Protein: CASSLPGGPNQPQHF. Supplemented by reference TRBV18 and TRBJ1-5, the full variable domain reads NAGVMQNPRHLVRRRGQEARLRCSPMKGHSHVYWYRQLPEEGLKFMVYLQKENIIDESGMPKERFSAEFPKEGPSILRIQQVVRGDSAAYFCASSLPGGPNQPQHFGDGTRLSIL.

V and J are TRBV2 and TRBJ1-2; 9 positions match TRBD1. In germline, CDR1 is SNHLY, CDR2 FYNNEI. CDR3 length equals 14 residues. J gave up 6 bases and V 5 bases, and 7 bases lay outside the gene matches. The CDR3 DNA sequence: TGTGCCAGCAGTTGGACAGGGGCCGGGGATGGCTACACCTTC. Protein product: CASSWTGAGDGYTF.

V usage is TRBV18 and J usage is TRBJ1-6; 7 nucleotides match TRBD1. Trimming cost V 3 bases and J 0 bases; bases outside gene matches: 8. The germline V gene encodes CDR1 KGHSH and CDR2 LQKENI. The CDR3 sequence is 18 residues long. CDR3 nucleotide sequence: TGTGCCAGCTCACCGACAGGGAATTCTGTCTCCTATAATTCACCCCTCCACTTT. This codes for CASSPTGNSVSYNSPLHF.

This clone was seen at least ten times. The chain carries TRBV7-8 and TRBJ2-3, with 7 bases identical to TRBD2. CDR1 is SGHVS and CDR2 is FQNEAQ in the germline V gene. The CDR3 is made up of 14 amino acids. Trimming cost V 5 bases and J 9 bases; bases outside gene matches: 11. CDR3 in DNA: TGTGCCAGCAGCAGACTCGGGACGACTAGCACGCAGTATTTT. As protein: CASSRLGTTSTQYF.

This sequence joins TRBV10-3 and TRBJ1-2; 10 bases fit TRBD1. Germline CDR1 is ENHRY and CDR2 is SYGVKD. CDR3 size: 15 residues. Trimming removed 7 bases from V and 4 bases from J; junction bases left unmatched: 9. CDR3 sequence (DNA): TGTGCCATCACCTCGACAGGGGGCCTTGGCTATGGCTACACCTTC. This sequence encodes CAITSTGGLGYGYTF.

This chain joins TRBV5-1 and TRBJ1-1; tentative D call: TRBD1 (5 bases). Germline V gene lookup returns CDR1 SGHRS and CDR2 YFSETQ. The CDR3 consists of 14 residues. The V and J ends lost 3 bases and 0 bases respectively, with 9 bases between them. The chain's CDR3 is CASSSQGMNTEAFF. The CDR3 nucleotides read TGCGCCAGCAGCTCTCAGGGCATGAACACTGAAGCTTTCTTT.

The chain is built from TRBV9 and TRBJ1-2; no clear D. The CDR3 runs to 12 residues. The V gene's germline CDR1 is SGDLS and CDR2 YYNGEE. The ends were cut back, 0 bases at V and 7 bases at J, with 7 bases in the middle. The CDR3 region is CASSVVNGGYTF. CDR3 coding DNA: TGTGCCAGCAGCGTAGTCAACGGTGGCTACACCTTC.